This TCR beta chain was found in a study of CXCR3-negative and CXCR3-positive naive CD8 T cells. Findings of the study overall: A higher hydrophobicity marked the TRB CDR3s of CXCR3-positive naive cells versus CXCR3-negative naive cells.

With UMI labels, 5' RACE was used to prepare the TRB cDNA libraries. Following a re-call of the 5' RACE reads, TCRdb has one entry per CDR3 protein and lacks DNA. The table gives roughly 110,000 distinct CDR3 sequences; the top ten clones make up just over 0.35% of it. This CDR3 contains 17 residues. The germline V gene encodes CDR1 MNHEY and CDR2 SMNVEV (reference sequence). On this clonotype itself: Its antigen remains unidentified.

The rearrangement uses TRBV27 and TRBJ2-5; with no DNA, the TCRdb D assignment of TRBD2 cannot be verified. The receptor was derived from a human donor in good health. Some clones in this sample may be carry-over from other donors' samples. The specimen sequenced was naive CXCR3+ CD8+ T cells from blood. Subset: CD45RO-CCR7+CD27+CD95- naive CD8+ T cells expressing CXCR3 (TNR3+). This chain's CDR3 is CASSLTGTSGLQETQYF.